This T cell receptor (beta chain) derives from a study of early T cells in non-severe SARS-CoV-2 infection (dated by TCRdb to 2020 to 2023). For the wider study: TCR sequencing used bulk RNA from unsorted whole blood, so alpha and beta chains could not be paired. The full study reports these points: Matching against VDJdb was skewed toward anti-spike CD8 responses, likely underestimated virus-specific expansions, and missed private and CD4 specificities.

There are a few counts of this clonotype. This clone's antigen is unknown. One base away there is no much larger clone; base qualities are not given. The study was a case-control design nested within a healthcare worker cohort in London, UK, with weekly nasopharyngeal swab PCR tests and blood sampling. Healthcare workers were recruited during the week of the UK lockdown, between 23 and 31 March 2020, and followed weekly for up to about 16 weeks. Receptor libraries were prepared by 5' RACE. For sequencing, a NextSeq 500 was employed. In the TCR library protocol, unique molecular identifiers were attached to individual cDNA molecules to correct for PCR bias and sequencing error. Both TCR alpha and beta chains were sequenced, and tight co-correlation was observed between alpha and beta sequence abundances in each sample. In the source study's methods: V gene, J gene and CDR3 annotation of TCR sequences was performed with Decombinator V4. TCRs were defined as expanded if a significant change between any two time points was detected under a Poisson model with p below 0.0001. TCR abundances were normalised to the total number of TCRs sequenced per sample and expressed as counts per million. VDJdb, accessed on 1 November 2021, was searched for TCRs annotated for CMV, EBV and SARS-CoV-2, and TCRs annotated for more than one antigen were excluded. Through fastp at Q25 and MiXCR, TCRdb rebuilt clones from the public reads, retaining in-frame beta chains. Each CDR3 protein appears once, grouped with its most common genes and DNA. The V and J calls follow TCRdb's processing rather than the paper's. Within this sample are some 80,000 distinct CDR3 sequences, with around 15% of them counted one time only. The top ten clones comprise 1.4% of the sample.

The sequence came from an adult who was a healthcare worker with PCR-confirmed SARS-CoV-2 infection or an uninfected control (not recorded which). The sequenced material came from whole blood.

Read as DNA, the sequence is TGTGCCAGCAGTGAAAGTGATGGGGGCGCGGAAAAACTGTTTTTT. Translated, this gives CASSESDGGAEKLFF. The receptor chain draws on TRBV2 and TRBJ1-4; matching of 6 bases hints at TRBD1 as the D gene. Including the terminal cysteine and phenylalanine, the CDR3 comprises 15 residues. Here the CDR3 DNA is all that survives: 45 bases in frame from base 1. CDR1 and CDR2, looked up from the germline V gene, are SNHLY and FYNNEI. V is pared back by 2 bases and J by 8 bases, with 15 bases lying between the germline termini.